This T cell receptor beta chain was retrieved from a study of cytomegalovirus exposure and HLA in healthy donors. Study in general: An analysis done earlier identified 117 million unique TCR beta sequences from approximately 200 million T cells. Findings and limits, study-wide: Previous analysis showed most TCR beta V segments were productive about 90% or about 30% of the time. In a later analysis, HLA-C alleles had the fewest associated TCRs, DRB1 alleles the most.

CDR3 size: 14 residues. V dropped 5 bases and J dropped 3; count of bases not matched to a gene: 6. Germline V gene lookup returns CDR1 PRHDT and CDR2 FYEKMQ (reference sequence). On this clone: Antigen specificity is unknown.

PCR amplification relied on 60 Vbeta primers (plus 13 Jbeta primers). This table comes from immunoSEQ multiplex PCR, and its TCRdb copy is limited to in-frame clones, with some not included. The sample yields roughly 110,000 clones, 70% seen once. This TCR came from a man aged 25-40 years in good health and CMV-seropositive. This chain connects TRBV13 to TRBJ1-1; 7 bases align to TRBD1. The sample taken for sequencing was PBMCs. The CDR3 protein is CASSGDREDTEAFF. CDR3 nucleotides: TGTGCCAGCAGCGGAGACAGGGAGGACACTGAAGCTTTCTTT.